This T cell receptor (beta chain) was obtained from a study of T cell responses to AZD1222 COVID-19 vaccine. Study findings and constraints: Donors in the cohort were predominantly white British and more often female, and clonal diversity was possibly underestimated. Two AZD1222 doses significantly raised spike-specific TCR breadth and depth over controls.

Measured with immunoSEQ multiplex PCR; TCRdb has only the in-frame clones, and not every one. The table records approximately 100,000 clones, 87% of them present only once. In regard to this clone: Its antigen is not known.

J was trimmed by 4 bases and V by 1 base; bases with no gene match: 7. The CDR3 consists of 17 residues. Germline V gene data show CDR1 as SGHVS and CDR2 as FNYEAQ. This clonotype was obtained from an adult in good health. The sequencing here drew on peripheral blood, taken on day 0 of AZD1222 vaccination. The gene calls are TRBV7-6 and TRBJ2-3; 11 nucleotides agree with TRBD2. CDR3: CASSLVVAGGVPDTQYF. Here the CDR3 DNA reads TGTGCCAGCAGCTTAGTCGTAGCGGGAGGGGTCCCAGATACGCAGTATTTT.